The 32 T cell receptor beta chains given below trace back to one sample, sequenced in a study of CD8+ T cells in alopecia areata. Extracted from the samples, RNA was reverse transcribed into cDNA to serve as the sequencing template. Clones were read by immunoSEQ multiplex PCR, and TCRdb kept only the in-frame ones, dropping some. The table shows over 120,000 clones, with less than 70% occurring only once. Indicated treatment: oral pan-JAK inhibitor, 5-10 mg twice daily. The sequenced sample was CD8+ T cells sorted from blood, obtained at week 4, from a patient treated with tofacitinib. The receptor source for this set is a human donor with alopecia areata.

The rearrangement joins TRBV2 to TRBJ2-7, with TRBD1 matching over 9 bases. The CDR3 loop spans 15 amino acids. V dropped 3 bases and J dropped 0; count of bases not matched to a gene: 3. Germline V lookup: CDR1 SNHLY, CDR2 FYNNEI. Here the CDR3 reads CASSEGGQGSYEQYF. The CDR3 region has the DNA TGTGCCAGCAGTGAGGGGGGACAGGGCTCCTACGAGCAGTACTTC.

Here the CDR3 reads CASSKGDSSYEQYF. As DNA, the CDR3 is TGTGCCAGCAGTAAGGGGGACAGCTCCTACGAGCAGTACTTC. The chain employs TRBV5-6 and TRBJ2-7, with 7 nucleotides matching TRBD1. The CDR3 contains 14 residues. In germline, CDR1 is SGHDT, CDR2 YYEEEE. Losses at the gene ends were 5 bases for V and 0 bases for J; bases not matched to a gene: 5.

The chain couples TRBV2 to TRBJ2-1; D uncertain. This CDR3 contains 13 residues. V lost 4 bases to trimming and J lost 3 bases, with 7 bases between them. Germline V lookup: CDR1 SNHLY, CDR2 FYNNEI. The CDR3 is CASSGEGYNEQFF. The CDR3, as DNA: TGTGCCAGCAGTGGGGAAGGCTACAATGAGCAGTTCTTC.

The chain employs TRBV13 and TRBJ2-7; D is uncertain. Germline V lookup: CDR1 PRHDT, CDR2 FYEKMQ (reference sequence). The V gene lost 4 bases and the J gene lost 2 bases, with 9 bases spanning the gap. CDR3 length: 13 amino acids. The CDR3 sequence: CASSSDTAYEQYF. CDR3 in DNA: TGTGCCAGCAGCTCCGACACTGCCTACGAGCAGTACTTC.

CDR3 sequence reads: CASSLSRMTDTQYF. In DNA form, the CDR3 reads TGTGCCAGCAGCCTAAGTAGAATGACAGATACGCAGTATTTT. The gene calls are TRBV7-8 and TRBJ2-3; D gene uncertain. The CDR3 extends over 14 amino acids. Trimming took off 5 bases at V and 3 bases at J, with 12 bases between the two ends. In germline, CDR1 is SGHVS, CDR2 FQNEAQ.

The DNA for the CDR3 is TGTGCCGGCGAAACGGGACAGAACTATGGCTACACCTTC. Its protein product is CAGETGQNYGYTF. The chain has TRBV2 and TRBJ1-2, with 7 nucleotides matching TRBD1. J was trimmed by 2 bases and V by 11 bases; bases with no gene match: 8. The germline gives CDR1 SNHLY, CDR2 FYNNEI. The CDR3 is 13 residues long.

The chain uses TRBV25-1 and TRBJ2-7; D perhaps matches TRBD1 (5 bases). CDR3 length: 12 residues. Trimming cost V 8 bases and J 3 bases, with 11 bases left between them. Germline CDR1 and CDR2: MGHDK and SYGVNS. CDR3: CASSRVIYEQYF. CDR3 in DNA: TGTGCCAGCTCCAGGGTCATCTACGAGCAGTACTTC.

This chain connects TRBV29-1 to TRBJ1-1; no definite D call. The CDR3 covers 13 residues. V was clipped by 7 bases and J by 5 bases, with 17 bases between them. Germline CDR1 and CDR2: SQVTM and ANQGSEA. The CDR3 spells CSAPQPTGTEAFF. In DNA, the CDR3 is TGCAGCGCCCCACAGCCCACGGGGACTGAAGCTTTCTTT.

The chain is built from TRBV7-9 and TRBJ2-1; D is possibly TRBD1 (7 bases). This CDR3 has 17 residues. Germline V CDR1 and CDR2: SEHNR, FQNEAQ (reference sequence). V lost 5 bases to trimming and J lost 0 bases, with 17 bases between them. The CDR3 spells CASSLTPRGASYNEQFF. DNA of the CDR3: TGTGCCAGCAGCCTAACGCCCAGGGGGGCCTCCTACAATGAGCAGTTCTTC. Filled out from reference TRBV7-9 and TRBJ2-1, the complete variable domain reads DTGVSQNPRHKITKRGQNVTFRCDPISEHNRLYWYRQTLGQGPEFLTYFQNEAQLEKSRLLSDRFSAERPKGSFSTLEIQRTEQGDSAMYLCASSLTPRGASYNEQFFGPGTRLTVL.

J is TRBJ2-7 and V is TRBV7-9; the D call may be TRBD1 or TRBD2 (5 bases each). CDR3 length: 15 amino acids. V lost 5 bases and J 0 bases, leaving 14 bases between the germline ends. Germline V gene sequence: CDR1 SEHNR, CDR2 FQNEAQ (reference sequence). CDR3 DNA sequence: TGTGCCAGCAGCGTTGGGACGACGGGCTCCTACGAGCAGTACTTC. Protein product: CASSVGTTGSYEQYF.

The rearrangement links TRBV30 to TRBJ1-2, with a tentative D call TRBD1 (6 bases). In germline, CDR1 is GTSNPN, CDR2 SVGIG (reference sequence). The V and J ends lost 2 bases and 8 bases respectively, with 18 bases between them. The CDR3 is 14 amino acids. CDR3 bases: TGTGCCTGGAGTTTGGGGGCGACGCCGTCCGGCTACACCTTC. Translating gives CAWSLGATPSGYTF.

This sequence joins TRBV4-1 and TRBJ2-7; weak D call: TRBD1 (6 bases). CDR1 is MGHRA and CDR2 is YSYEKL in the germline V gene. The ends were cut back, 1 base at V and 3 bases at J, with 19 bases in the middle. The length of the CDR3 is 17 residues. In nucleotides, the CDR3 is TGCGCCAGCAGCCAAGTTCAACAGGGAAGGGAGCGCTACGAGCAGTACTTC. As protein: CASSQVQQGRERYEQYF.

The rearrangement links TRBV30 to TRBJ2-6; D ambiguous. V lost 1 base, J lost 0 bases, and 4 bases lay in between. The CDR3 covers 14 residues. Germline V gene lookup returns CDR1 GTSNPN and CDR2 SVGIG (reference sequence). The CDR3 DNA sequence: TGTGCCTGGAGTGGCGGCTCTGGGGCCAACGTCCTGACTTTC. It specifies CAWSGGSGANVLTF.

The rearrangement links TRBV5-6 to TRBJ2-7, with D maybe TRBD1 (5 bases). Germline-derived CDR1 and CDR2 are SGHDT and YYEEEE. The CDR3 is 14 residues long. The germline V and J ends were trimmed by 4 bases and 2 bases, with 13 bases remaining between them. CDR3 region: CASSPGSSTYEQYF. CDR3 sequence (DNA): TGTGCCAGCAGCCCAGGGTCCTCGACCTACGAGCAGTACTTC.

The chain couples TRBV19 to TRBJ1-2; maybe TRBD1 (5 bases). The germline CDR1 and CDR2 sequences are LNHDA and SQIVND (reference sequence). The CDR3 spans 15 residues. V was trimmed by 5 bases and J by 3 bases, leaving 16 bases between them. CDR3 nucleotide sequence: TGTGCCAGTAGTTGGGTACAGGATCGGGACTATGGCTACACCTTC. This gives the protein CASSWVQDRDYGYTF. The full variable domain, rest sourced from reference TRBV19 and TRBJ1-2, is DGGITQSPKYLFRKEGQNVTLSCEQNLNHDAMYWYRQDPGQGLRLIYYSQIVNDFQKGDIAEGYSVSREKKESFPLTVTSAQKNPTAFYLCASSWVQDRDYGYTFGSGTRLTVV.

The rearrangement uses TRBV25-1 and TRBJ1-2, with D uncertain. Germline V gene lookup returns CDR1 MGHDK and CDR2 SYGVNS. The CDR3 totals 13 residues. Trimming stripped 5 bases from V and 2 bases from J, with 9 bases between. The chain's CDR3 is CASSYASNYGYTF. CDR3 nucleotides: TGTGCCAGCAGTTATGCATCCAACTATGGCTACACCTTC.

This chain uses TRBV19 with TRBJ2-1; D is ambiguous. Germline V gene sequence: CDR1 LNHDA, CDR2 SQIVND (reference sequence). V was clipped by 0 bases and J by 0 bases, with 9 bases between them. There are 16 residues in the CDR3. CDR3 loop: CASSIEVQISYNEQFF. DNA for the CDR3: TGTGCCAGTAGTATAGAGGTACAGATCTCCTACAATGAGCAGTTCTTC.

Regarding this clone: The same CDR3 is also encoded by other DNA sequences in this sample. CDR3 bases: TGTGCCAGCAGCGTGGGCGGGAGCACCGGGGAGCTGTTTTTT. It encodes CASSVGGSTGELFF. J is TRBJ2-2 and V is TRBV9; 7 bases map to TRBD2. The length of the CDR3 is 14 residues. V gave up 2 bases and J gave up 4 bases; unmatched junction bases: 2. CDR1 and CDR2 (germline): SGDLS, YYNGEE.

This clone was seen more than once but under ten times. The CDR3 loop reads CASSSLGTGNTEAFF. The CDR3 nucleotides are TGTGCCAGCAGTTCCCTAGGGACAGGGAACACTGAAGCTTTCTTT. V and J are TRBV27 and TRBJ1-1; 8 nucleotides line up with TRBD1. The V and J ends lost 4 bases and 1 base, in that order; junction bases with no gene match: 5. The CDR3 runs 15 residues. CDR1 MNHEY and CDR2 SMNVEV come from the germline V gene (reference sequence).

J is TRBJ2-2 and V is TRBV27; TRBD2 is a possible D gene (5 bases). This CDR3 has 16 amino acids. CDR1 is MNHEY, CDR2 SMNVEV, per germline (reference sequence). Trimming removed 7 bases at V and 3 bases at J, with 18 bases between. The CDR3 loop is CASTGYPETYTGELFF. CDR3 DNA: TGTGCCAGCACGGGATATCCAGAAACATACACCGGGGAGCTGTTTTTT.

V usage is TRBV25-1 and J usage is TRBJ2-7; D is tentatively TRBD1 or TRBD2 (5 bases each). V lost 10 bases to trimming and J lost 2 bases, with 12 bases between them. This CDR3 comprises 12 residues. Germline values: CDR1 MGHDK, CDR2 SYGVNS. The CDR3 region is CAIGTAAYEQYF. CDR3 nucleotides: TGTGCCATCGGGACCGCCGCCTACGAGCAGTACTTC.

The chain employs TRBV5-1 and TRBJ2-2, with TRBD1 matching 11 bases. J was trimmed by 6 bases and V by 3 bases; bases with no gene match: 4. Per the germline V gene, CDR1 is SGHRS and CDR2 is YFSETQ. There are 15 residues in the CDR3. The chain's CDR3 is CASSYRDRGAGELFF. The CDR3 bases are TGCGCCAGCAGCTACCGGGACAGGGGGGCCGGGGAGCTGTTTTTT.

The rearrangement joins TRBV27 to TRBJ2-3, with 11 nucleotides matching TRBD1. The CDR3 has 16 residues. Germline V lookup: CDR1 MNHEY, CDR2 SMNVEV (reference sequence). The trim removed 5 bases at V and 3 bases at J, leaving 7 bases unmatched. CDR3 DNA: TGTGCCAGCAGTCCTGAGGGACAGGGGGAGACAGATACGCAGTATTTT. Translation gives CASSPEGQGETDTQYF.

In DNA, the CDR3 is TGTGCCAGCAAAGTAAACAGCAGACCCCAAGAGACCCAGTACTTC. This sequence encodes CASKVNSRPQETQYF. The gene calls are TRBV5-4 and TRBJ2-5; the D is unclear. V dropped 6 bases and J dropped 1 base, with 16 bases sitting between them. Looked up from germline, CDR1 is SGHNT and CDR2 is YYREEE (reference sequence). This CDR3 has 15 amino acids.

V usage is TRBV13 and J usage is TRBJ2-5; D gene ambiguous. The length of the CDR3 is 12 residues. Germline-derived CDR1 and CDR2 are PRHDT and FYEKMQ (reference sequence). The V and J ends lost 6 bases and 5 bases respectively, with 10 bases between them. CDR3 coding DNA: TGTGCCAGCAGTTCAATGGTCGAGACCCAGTACTTC. Residues: CASSSMVETQYF.

The chain is built from TRBV13 and TRBJ1-2; D is unclear. Trimming removed 2 bases from V and 6 bases from J, with 7 bases in between. CDR3 length: 12 amino acids. CDR1 PRHDT and CDR2 FYEKMQ come from the germline V gene (reference sequence). For the CDR3, the DNA is TGTGCCAGCAGCTTATTGGGTCATGGCTACACCTTC. Translated, it gives CASSLLGHGYTF.

The rearrangement joins TRBV19 to TRBJ2-7; D is possibly TRBD1 (6 bases). The ends were cut back, 4 bases at V and 1 base at J, with 14 bases in the middle. Germline lookup yields CDR1 LNHDA and CDR2 SQIVND (reference sequence). CDR3 length: 15 residues. DNA for the CDR3: TGTGCCAGTAGTAATTTCCAACAGGGTTCCTACGAGCAGTACTTC. This translates into CASSNFQQGSYEQYF. The whole variable domain, filled in from reference TRBV19 and TRBJ2-7, reads DGGITQSPKYLFRKEGQNVTLSCEQNLNHDAMYWYRQDPGQGLRLIYYSQIVNDFQKGDIAEGYSVSREKKESFPLTVTSAQKNPTAFYLCASSNFQQGSYEQYFGPGTRLTVT.

This chain joins TRBV29-1 and TRBJ2-7; no reliable D call. Trimming stripped 4 bases from V and 2 bases from J, with 9 bases between. The CDR3 covers 12 residues. CDR1 and CDR2 (germline): SQVTM, ANQGSEA. The CDR3 loop is CSVGAGAYEQYF. CDR3 sequence (DNA): TGCAGCGTTGGTGCCGGAGCCTACGAGCAGTACTTC.

The chain links TRBV9 to TRBJ2-1, with D unclear. This CDR3 has 15 amino acids. Germline loops: CDR1 SGDLS, CDR2 YYNGEE. The V and J ends lost 0 bases and 8 bases respectively, with 15 bases between them. CDR3 residues: CASSVAFSLVDEQFF. The CDR3 nucleotides read TGTGCCAGCAGCGTAGCTTTCTCCCTGGTGGATGAGCAGTTCTTC. The full variable domain, with the rest looked up from reference TRBV9 and TRBJ2-1, is DSGVTQTPKHLITATGQRVTLRCSPRSGDLSVYWYQQSLDQGLQFLIQYYNGEERAKGNILERFSAQQFPDLHSELNLSSLELGDSALYFCASSVAFSLVDEQFFGPGTRLTVL.

J is TRBJ2-7 and V is TRBV9, with D possibly called TRBD1 or TRBD2 (5 bases each). From germline, CDR1 is SGDLS and CDR2 YYNGEE. The V and J ends lost 0 bases and 3 bases respectively, with 13 bases between them. The CDR3 is 15 amino acids. CDR3 protein: CASSVGFGDLYEQYF. The CDR3, as DNA: TGTGCCAGCAGCGTAGGTTTTGGGGACCTCTACGAGCAGTACTTC.

V and J are TRBV19 and TRBJ1-1, with 8 positions matching TRBD1. Germline CDR1 reads LNHDA; CDR2 reads SQIVND (reference sequence). This CDR3 spans 15 amino acids. The ends lost 6 bases at V and 6 bases at J; junction bases unmatched: 12. The DNA of the CDR3 is TGTGCCAGTAGGATCAAGACAGGGGTTATCGCTGAAGCTTTCTTT. Amino acids: CASRIKTGVIAEAFF.

This sequence joins TRBV7-9 and TRBJ2-3; 8 bases are shared with TRBD2. V lost 3 bases, J lost 3 bases, and 5 bases stayed unmatched. Germline assignment: CDR1 SEHNR and CDR2 FQNEAQ (reference sequence). The CDR3 covers 15 residues. CDR3 loop: CASSFGGEGTDTQYF. CDR3 sequence (DNA): TGTGCCAGCAGCTTCGGGGGGGAAGGGACAGATACGCAGTATTTT.